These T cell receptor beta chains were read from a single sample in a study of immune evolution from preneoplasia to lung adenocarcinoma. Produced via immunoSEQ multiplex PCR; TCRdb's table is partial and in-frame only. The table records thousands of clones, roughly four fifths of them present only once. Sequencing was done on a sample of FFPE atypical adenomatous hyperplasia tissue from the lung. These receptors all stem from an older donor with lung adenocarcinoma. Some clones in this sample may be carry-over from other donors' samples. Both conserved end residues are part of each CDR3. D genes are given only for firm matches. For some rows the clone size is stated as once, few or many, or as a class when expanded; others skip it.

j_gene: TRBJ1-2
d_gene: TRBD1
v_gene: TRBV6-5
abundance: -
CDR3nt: TGTGCCAGCAGTTCTTCAGACAGGGGGGTTGGGGGCTACACCTTC
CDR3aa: CASSSSDRGVGGYTF

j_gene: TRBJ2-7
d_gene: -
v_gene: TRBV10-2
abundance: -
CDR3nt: TGCGCCAGCGCAAAACACCGGGACGGCTCCTACGAGCAGTACTTC
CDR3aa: CASAKHRDGSYEQYF

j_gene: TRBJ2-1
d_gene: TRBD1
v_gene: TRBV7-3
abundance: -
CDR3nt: TGTGCCAGCAGCTCACAAAGCGGACAGGGGTACGGTGAGCAGTTCTTC
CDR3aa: CASSSQSGQGYGEQFF

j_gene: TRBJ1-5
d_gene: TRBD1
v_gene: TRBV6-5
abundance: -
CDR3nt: TGTGCCAGCAGGGGCGCAGGGGGCGGTGGAGAACCCCAGCATTTT
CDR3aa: CASRGAGGGGEPQHF

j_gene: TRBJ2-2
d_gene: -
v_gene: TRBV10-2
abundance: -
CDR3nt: TGCGCCAGCCACAGGGGGGGAACGAACACCGGGGAGCTGTTTTTT
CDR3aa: CASHRGGTNTGELFF

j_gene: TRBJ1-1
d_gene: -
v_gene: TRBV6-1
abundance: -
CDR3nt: TGTGCCAGCAGTGTCCAAAATTCGGGCACTGAAGCTTTCTTT
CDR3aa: CASSVQNSGTEAFF

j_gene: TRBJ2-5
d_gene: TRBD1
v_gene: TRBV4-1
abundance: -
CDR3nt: TGCGCCAGCAGCCCGACCGACAGGGGCCAAGAGACCCAGTACTTC
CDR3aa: CASSPTDRGQETQYF

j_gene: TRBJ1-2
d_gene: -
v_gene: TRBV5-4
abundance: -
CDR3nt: TGTGCCAGCAGCTTGAGAGTCTCCTATGGCTACACCTTC
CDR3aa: CASSLRVSYGYTF

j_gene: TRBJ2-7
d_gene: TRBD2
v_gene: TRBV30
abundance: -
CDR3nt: TGTGCCTGGAGTGTCGTGGGAGGGACCCACGAGCAGTACTTC
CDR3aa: CAWSVVGGTHEQYF

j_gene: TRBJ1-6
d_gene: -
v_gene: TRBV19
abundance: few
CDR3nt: TGTGCCAGTCGGGACGGGAATTCACCCCTCCACTTT
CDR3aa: CASRDGNSPLHF

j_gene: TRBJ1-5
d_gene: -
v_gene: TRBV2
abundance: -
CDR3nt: TGTGCCAGCAGCGTACCCAATCAGCCCCAGCATTTT
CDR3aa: CASSVPNQPQHF

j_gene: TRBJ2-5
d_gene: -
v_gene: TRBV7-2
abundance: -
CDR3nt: TGTGCCAGCAGCTCAGGACGGGCGACCCAGTACTTC
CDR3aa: CASSSGRATQYF

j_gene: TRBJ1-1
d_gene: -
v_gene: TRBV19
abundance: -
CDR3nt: TGTGCCAGTAGTATTTGGGGTTCGGGGAACACTGAAGCTTTCTTT
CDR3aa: CASSIWGSGNTEAFF

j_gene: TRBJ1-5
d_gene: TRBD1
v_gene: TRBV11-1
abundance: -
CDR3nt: TGTGCCAGCAGCCCGGGACAGGGTAGCAATCAGCCCCAGCATTTT
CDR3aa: CASSPGQGSNQPQHF

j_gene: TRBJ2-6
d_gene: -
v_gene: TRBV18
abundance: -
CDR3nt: TGTGCCAGCACTCCACAGGGATCTGGGGCCAACGTCCTGACTTTC
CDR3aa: CASTPQGSGANVLTF

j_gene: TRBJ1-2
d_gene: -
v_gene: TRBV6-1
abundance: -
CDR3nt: TGTGCCAGCAGTGTTCACGGGGTTAACTATGGCTACACCTTC
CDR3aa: CASSVHGVNYGYTF

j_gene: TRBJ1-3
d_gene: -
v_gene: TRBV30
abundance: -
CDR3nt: TGTGCCTGGAGTGGGACAGTAACAGGAAACACCATATATTTT
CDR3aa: CAWSGTVTGNTIYF

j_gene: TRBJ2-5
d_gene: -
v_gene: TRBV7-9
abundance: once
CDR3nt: TGTGCCAGCAGCGTAGACAGGTACCAAGAGACCCAGTACTTC
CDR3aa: CASSVDRYQETQYF

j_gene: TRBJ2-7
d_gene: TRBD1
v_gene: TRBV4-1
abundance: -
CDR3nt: TGCGCCAGCAGCCAAGAAGGACAGGGAGGCGAGCAGTACTTC
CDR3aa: CASSQEGQGGEQYF

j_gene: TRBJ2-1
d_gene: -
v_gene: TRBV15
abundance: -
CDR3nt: TGTGCCACCAGCACCGGGTACGACTACAATGAGCAGTTCTTC
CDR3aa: CATSTGYDYNEQFF

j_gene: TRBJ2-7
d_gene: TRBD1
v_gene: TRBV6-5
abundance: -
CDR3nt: TGTGCCACCTCCCCCGGACAGGGAAAATACGAGCAGTACTTC
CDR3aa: CATSPGQGKYEQYF

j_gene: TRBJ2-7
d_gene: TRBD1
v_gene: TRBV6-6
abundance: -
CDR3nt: TGTGCCAGCAGCCTTCCTGGACAGGGGAGGGACGAGCAGTACTTC
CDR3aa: CASSLPGQGRDEQYF

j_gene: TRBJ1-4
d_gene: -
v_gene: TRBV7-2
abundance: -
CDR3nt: TGTGCCAGCAGCCTGTTGACCCGATCGGAAAAACTGTTTTTT
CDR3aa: CASSLLTRSEKLFF

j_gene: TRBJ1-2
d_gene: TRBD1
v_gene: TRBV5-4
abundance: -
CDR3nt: TGTGCCAGCAGCTCTGAGGGGGCTATCTATGGCTACACCTTC
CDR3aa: CASSSEGAIYGYTF

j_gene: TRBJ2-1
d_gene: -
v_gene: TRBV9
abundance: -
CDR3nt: TGTGCCAGCAGCGTAGATCCCGGCCCCTACAATGAGCAGTTCTTC
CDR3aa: CASSVDPGPYNEQFF

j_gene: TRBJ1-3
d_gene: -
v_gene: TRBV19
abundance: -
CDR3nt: TGTGCCAGTACCTGGGGGTCTGGAAACACCATATATTTT
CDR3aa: CASTWGSGNTIYF

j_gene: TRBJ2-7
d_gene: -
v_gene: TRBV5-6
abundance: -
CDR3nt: TGTGCCAGCAGCCGGGACCGCTACGAGCAGTACTTC
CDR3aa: CASSRDRYEQYF

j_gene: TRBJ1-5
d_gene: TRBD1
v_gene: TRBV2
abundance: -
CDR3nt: TGTGCCAGTGGGGACAGCTTCAATCAGCCCCAGCATTTT
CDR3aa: CASGDSFNQPQHF

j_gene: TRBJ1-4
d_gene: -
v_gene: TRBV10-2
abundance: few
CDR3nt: TGCGCCAGCAGTGCCCAGATTAATGAAAAACTGTTTTTT
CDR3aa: CASSAQINEKLFF

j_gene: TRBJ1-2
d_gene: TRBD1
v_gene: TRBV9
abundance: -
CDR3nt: TGTGCCAGCAGCGTACTAGGGGGCGGCTACACCTTC
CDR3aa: CASSVLGGGYTF

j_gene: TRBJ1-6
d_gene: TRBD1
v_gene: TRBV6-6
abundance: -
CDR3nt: TGTGCCAGCAGTAGACAGGGATATAATTCACCCCTCCACTTT
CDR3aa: CASSRQGYNSPLHF

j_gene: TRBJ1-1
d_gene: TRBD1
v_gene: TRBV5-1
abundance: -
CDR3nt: TGCGCCAGCAGCCCAGGGGGTACCTCAATGAACACTGAAGCTTTCTTT
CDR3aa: CASSPGGTSMNTEAFF

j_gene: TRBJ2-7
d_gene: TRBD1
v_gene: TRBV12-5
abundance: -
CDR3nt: TGTGCTAGTGGTCCCCTGGACAGGGAGTCCTACGAGCAGTACTTC
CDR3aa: CASGPLDRESYEQYF

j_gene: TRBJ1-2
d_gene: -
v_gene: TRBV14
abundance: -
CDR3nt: TGTGCCAGCAGCCGAGAGGGACGCCGCTACACCTTC
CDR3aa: CASSREGRRYTF

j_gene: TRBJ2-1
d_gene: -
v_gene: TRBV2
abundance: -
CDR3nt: TGTGCCAGCAGTGACGAGGGACTTGAGCAGTTCTTC
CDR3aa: CASSDEGLEQFF

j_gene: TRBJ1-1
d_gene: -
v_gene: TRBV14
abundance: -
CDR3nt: TGTGCCAGCAGCCAAGGCGGCACCTGGATGAACACTGAAGCTTTCTTT
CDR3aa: CASSQGGTWMNTEAFF

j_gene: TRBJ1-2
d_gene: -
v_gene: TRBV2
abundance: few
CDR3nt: TGTGCCAGCAGTCGGGACAAAAACTACACCTTC
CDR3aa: CASSRDKNYTF

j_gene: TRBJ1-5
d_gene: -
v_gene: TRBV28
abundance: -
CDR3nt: TGTGCCAGCAGTTTCCTAATCAATCAGCCCCAGCATTTT
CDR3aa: CASSFLINQPQHF

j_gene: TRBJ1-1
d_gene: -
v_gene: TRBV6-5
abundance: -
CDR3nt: TGTGCCAGCAGTTACTCTCGGCGGGGTGGCACTGAAGCTTTCTTT
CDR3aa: CASSYSRRGGTEAFF

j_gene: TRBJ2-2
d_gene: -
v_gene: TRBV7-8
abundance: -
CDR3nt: TGTGCCAGCAGCTTAGCGCTCTACGGGGCCGGAAGAATCGGGGAGCTGTTTTTT
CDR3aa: CASSLALYGAGRIGELFF

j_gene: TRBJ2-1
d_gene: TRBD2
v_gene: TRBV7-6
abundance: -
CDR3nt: TGTGCCAGCAGCCGAACTTATGGACTAGCGGGCGAGCAGTTCTTC
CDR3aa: CASSRTYGLAGEQFF

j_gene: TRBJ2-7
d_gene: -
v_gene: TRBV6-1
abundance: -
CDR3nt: TGTGCCAGCATCCGGGGCGGGGATTCCTACGAGCAGTACTTC
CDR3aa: CASIRGGDSYEQYF

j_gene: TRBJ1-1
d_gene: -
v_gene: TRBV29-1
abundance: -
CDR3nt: TGCAGCGTTGAACCGTTGGGAAGGACTGAAGCTTTCTTT
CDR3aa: CSVEPLGRTEAFF

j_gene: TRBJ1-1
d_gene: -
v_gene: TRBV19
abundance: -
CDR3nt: TGTGCCAGTAGTATTTCGAAGTCGCCGAGCACTGAAGCTTTCTTT
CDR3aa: CASSISKSPSTEAFF

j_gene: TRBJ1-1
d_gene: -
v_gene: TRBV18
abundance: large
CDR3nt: TGTGCCAGCTCACCGTTGGGGGGGACTGAAGCTTTCTTT
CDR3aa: CASSPLGGTEAFF

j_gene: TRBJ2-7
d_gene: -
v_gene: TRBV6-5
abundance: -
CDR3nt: TGTGCCAGCAGCCGGGTGGGTGAGGTAGCCTACGAGCAGTACTTC
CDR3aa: CASSRVGEVAYEQYF

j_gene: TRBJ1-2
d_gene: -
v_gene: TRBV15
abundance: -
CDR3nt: TGTGCCACCAGCGCCGGGGGCGGCAACTATGGCTACACCTTC
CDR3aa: CATSAGGGNYGYTF

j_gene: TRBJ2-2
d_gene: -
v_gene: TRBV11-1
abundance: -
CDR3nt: TGTGCCAGCAGCTTAGTTCCCTCTACACGTGGCGGGGAGCTGTTTTTT
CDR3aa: CASSLVPSTRGGELFF

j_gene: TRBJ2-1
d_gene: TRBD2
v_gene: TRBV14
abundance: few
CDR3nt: TGTGCCAGCAGCCAAGAAAGAATAGCGGGCAATGAGCAGTTCTTC
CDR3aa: CASSQERIAGNEQFF